The 25 T cell receptor beta chains listed next were all sequenced from one sample in a study of vaccination effects on CD4 cells after COVID-19. Their antigens remain unidentified. TCRdb's copy holds only in-frame clones and misses some; the assay was immunoSEQ multiplex PCR. The sample records roughly 59,000 clones, roughly three quarters being singletons. Expansion of antigen-specific CD4+ T cells with viral peptide pools was carried out by the ViraFEST assay before sequencing. Once cultured for 9 to 11 days, the cells underwent separation to obtain CD4+ T cells. Participants were given two doses of BNT162b2 or mRNA-1273 vaccine. The specimen was CD4+ T cells from PBMCs cultured with HCoV-OC43 spike peptides, collected after COVID-19 vaccination. Subset specified: HCoV-OC43 spike overlapping peptide pool stimulation. Receptors originate from a human donor who received a COVID-19 vaccine.

The chain employs TRBV28 and TRBJ1-2; D remains unclear. The CDR3 loop spans 12 amino acids. V was clipped by 2 bases and J by 2 bases, with 3 bases between them. Germline lookup yields CDR1 MDHEN and CDR2 SYDVKM. For the CDR3, the DNA is TGTGCCAGCAGTTTAGGAAACTATGGCTACACCTTC. Its protein product is CASSLGNYGYTF.

This chain joins TRBV19 and TRBJ1-4; 7 positions agree with TRBD1. After removal of 7 bases from V and 1 base from J, the junction contained 9 bases not matched to a gene. The CDR3 has 16 amino acids. From germline, CDR1 is LNHDA and CDR2 SQIVND (reference sequence). The CDR3, as DNA: TGTGCCAGTACCGGGAACAGGGGAGGAACTAATGAAAAACTGTTTTTT. This codes for CASTGNRGGTNEKLFF.

V is TRBV9 and J is TRBJ2-7; 11 bases line up with TRBD1. CDR1 SGDLS and CDR2 YYNGEE come from the germline V gene. V was pared by 6 bases and J by 3 bases, with 8 bases of the junction left unmatched. There are 15 residues in the CDR3. CDR3: CASKNRDRGIYEQYV. CDR3 DNA sequence: TGTGCCAGCAAAAACCGGGACAGGGGGATCTACGAGCAGTACGTC.

This rearrangement joins TRBV2 to TRBJ1-5; D perhaps matches TRBD1 (5 bases). Per germline, CDR1 SNHLY and CDR2 FYNNEI. V dropped 5 bases and J dropped 3 bases, with 23 bases sitting between them. The CDR3 is 18 amino acids. CDR3 sequence: CASSYLGPGVGDNQPQHF. The CDR3 DNA reads TGTGCCAGCAGTTACCTGGGACCTGGGGTGGGTGACAATCAGCCCCAGCATTTT.

The chain combines TRBV6-2 or TRBV6-3 with TRBJ1-1, with D hard to call. The length of the CDR3 is 14 residues. Trimming shortened V by 4 bases and J by 6 bases, and 15 bases separated the two germline ends. CDR1 and CDR2 from the germline V gene are MNHEY and SVGEGT. The chain's CDR3 is CASSSGGGLPEAFF. The CDR3, as DNA: TGTGCCAGCAGTTCGGGTGGAGGCCTACCTGAAGCTTTCTTT.

The chain uses TRBV28 and TRBJ2-7; D not certain. Trimming left V 4 bases short and J 5 bases short, with 6 bases between. There are 11 residues in the CDR3. The germline CDR1 and CDR2 sequences are MDHEN and SYDVKM. Here the CDR3 DNA reads TGTGCCAGCAGTTCCCCCCACGAGCAGTACGTC. It specifies CASSSPHEQYV.

V usage is TRBV6-5 and J usage is TRBJ2-4; maybe TRBD2 (5 bases). Germline CDR1 is MNHEY and CDR2 is SVGAGI. Trimming removed 5 bases at V and 7 bases at J, with 12 bases between. This CDR3 region has 13 residues. CDR3 DNA: TGTGCCAGCAGTCCCCGGGAACCCAACATTCAGTACTTC. It codes for CASSPREPNIQYF.

The chain carries TRBV29-1 and TRBJ1-2; D gene ambiguous. CDR1 SQVTM and CDR2 ANQGSEA come from the germline V gene. Trimming removed 7 bases from V and 3 bases from J, with 15 bases in between. The CDR3 loop spans 13 amino acids. CDR3 loop: CSARSGFDYGYTF. CDR3 in DNA: TGCAGCGCCCGGAGTGGATTTGACTATGGCTACACCTTC.

V usage is TRBV5-6 and J usage is TRBJ2-1; D gene uncertain. The germline V and J ends were trimmed by 0 bases and 0 bases, with 7 bases remaining between them. The CDR3 is 15 residues long. Germline CDR1 reads SGHDT; CDR2 reads YYEEEE. CDR3 DNA: TGTGCCAGCAGCTTGGGCATAAGCTCCTACAATGAGCAGTTCTTC. It translates to CASSLGISSYNEQFF.

This clone has a handful of counts. The chain employs TRBV10-1 and TRBJ2-2; D remains unclear. Trimming left V 0 bases short and J 9 bases short, with 5 bases between. CDR3 length equals 12 residues. Germline assignment: CDR1 WNHNN and CDR2 SYGVQD (reference sequence). The CDR3 nucleotides read TGCGCCAGCAGTGAGTCGGGGAGGGAGCTGTTTTTT. Translation: CASSESGRELFF.

This chain uses TRBV6-5 with TRBJ2-2, with D hard to call. The CDR3 covers 13 residues. Germline loops: CDR1 MNHEY, CDR2 SVGAGI. Trimming removed 4 bases from V and 5 bases from J, with 8 bases in between. The CDR3 is CASSFPVTGELFF. CDR3 in DNA: TGTGCCAGCAGTTTCCCCGTTACCGGGGAGCTGTTTTTT.

The rearrangement links TRBV20-1 to TRBJ2-3, with no clear D. Germline V gives CDR1 DFQATT, CDR2 SNEGSKA (reference sequence). V was cut by 3 bases and J by 2 bases, with 12 bases left in between. This CDR3 comprises 14 residues. Here the CDR3 reads CSASTTQNTDTQYF. In nucleotides, the CDR3 is TGCAGTGCTAGTACTACCCAAAACACAGATACGCAGTATTTT.

The chain combines TRBV4-1 with TRBJ1-2; D is unresolved. The length of the CDR3 is 16 residues. Germline loops: CDR1 MGHRA, CDR2 YSYEKL. V dropped 0 bases and J dropped 4 bases, with 15 bases sitting between them. DNA for the CDR3: TGCGCCAGCAGCCAAGAACAAAAAGGGTCTCCCTATGGCTACACCTTC. It specifies CASSQEQKGSPYGYTF.

The chain carries TRBV19 and TRBJ2-2; D is unclear. This CDR3 contains 13 residues. V gave up 7 bases and J gave up 5 bases, with 11 bases separating them. CDR1 and CDR2 from the germline V gene are LNHDA and SQIVND (reference sequence). The CDR3: CASNAVITGELFF. The DNA for the CDR3 is TGTGCCAGTAATGCAGTTATTACCGGGGAGCTGTTTTTT.

The chain has TRBV28 and TRBJ1-2; D may be TRBD1 (6 bases). The CDR3 consists of 15 residues. Deletions cut 3 bases from V and 4 bases from J, with 15 bases between. Germline lookup yields CDR1 MDHEN and CDR2 SYDVKM. CDR3 sequence (DNA): TGTGCCAGCAGTTTCTTGACAGGTGGGGCCTATGGCTACACCTTC. Protein: CASSFLTGGAYGYTF.

The chain joins TRBV5-5 to TRBJ1-6; D call uncertain. V was pared by 5 bases and J by 6 bases, with 18 bases between. Germline V gene sequence: CDR1 SGHKS, CDR2 YYEKEE (reference sequence). This CDR3 spans 16 amino acids. The CDR3 region is CASSWRPASGNSPLHF. In DNA form, the CDR3 reads TGTGCCAGCAGTTGGAGGCCGGCTTCGGGTAATTCACCCCTCCACTTT.

This clone occurred a few times. This sequence joins TRBV2 and TRBJ2-1; no definite D call. The CDR3 runs to 11 residues. V was clipped by 7 bases and J by 6 bases, with 7 bases between them. The germline V gene has CDR1 SNHLY and CDR2 FYNNEI. This CDR3 is CASKGFNEQFF. The CDR3 DNA is TGTGCCAGCAAGGGATTCAATGAGCAGTTCTTC.

The rearrangement joins TRBV19 to TRBJ1-2, with a weak D call TRBD1 (5 bases). The V end lost 3 bases, the J end lost 2 bases, and 13 bases lay between the germline ends. This CDR3 comprises 15 residues. The germline V gene encodes CDR1 LNHDA and CDR2 SQIVND (reference sequence). This CDR3 is CASSIPGRQNYGYTF. The DNA of the CDR3 is TGTGCCAGTAGTATCCCGGGACGGCAAAACTATGGCTACACCTTC.

V usage is TRBV12-2 and J usage is TRBJ2-7; the table's D call TRBD2 went unverified against the DNA. TRBV12-2 has pseudogene status. The CDR3 totals 15 residues. The CDR3 DNA sequence: TGTGCAAGTCGCTTACAAGCGGGGGGGACTTACGAGCAGTACGTC. This gives the protein CASRLQAGGTYEQYV.

This chain connects TRBV12-5 to TRBJ2-3; TRBD1 matches at 10 bases. V shed 5 bases and J 6 bases; nucleotides not matched to a gene: 14. The germline V gene has CDR1 LGHNT and CDR2 FRNRAP. This CDR3 comprises 17 residues. The CDR3 nucleotides are TGTGCTAGTGGTCCCCTAGGTGGGACAGGGGAATCGGATACGCAGTATTTT. This codes for CASGPLGGTGESDTQYF.

The rearrangement links TRBV3-1 (or the pseudogene TRBV3-2) to TRBJ2-7, with D possibly being TRBD1 (5 bases). Between the trimmed V and J ends, which lost 4 bases and 1 base, there was a span of 8 bases. The CDR3 extends over 13 amino acids. CDR1 is LGHDT and CDR2 is YNNKEL in the germline V gene (reference sequence). The CDR3 is CASSRTPSYEQYV. In DNA form, the CDR3 reads TGTGCCAGCAGCCGGACACCTTCCTACGAGCAGTACGTC.

There are a few counts of this clone. The CDR3 sequence: CASSLAGTGLYNEQFF. In DNA form, the CDR3 reads TGCGCCAGCAGCTTGGCCGGGACAGGCCTCTACAATGAGCAGTTCTTC. The V call is TRBV5-1, the J call TRBJ2-1; 8 nucleotides align to TRBD1. The V gene's germline CDR1 is SGHRS and CDR2 YFSETQ. V lost 0 bases, J lost 3 bases, and 5 bases stayed unmatched. The CDR3 loop spans 16 amino acids.

The V gene is TRBV28, the J gene TRBJ2-7; 7 bases are a match to TRBD1. CDR3 size: 17 residues. With 5 bases clipped from V and 2 bases from J, the junction kept 15 bases outside the gene matches. Germline V CDR1 and CDR2: MDHEN, SYDVKM. The CDR3 spells CASSARTGTANTYEQYV. The CDR3 DNA reads as TGTGCCAGCAGTGCCCGGACCGGGACAGCGAACACCTACGAGCAGTACGTC.

This clone was picked up a small number of times. The V and J genes are TRBV10-1 and TRBJ1-1; possibly TRBD1 for D (6 bases). CDR1 and CDR2 from the germline V gene are WNHNN and SYGVQD (reference sequence). V was trimmed by 8 bases and J by 0 bases, leaving 10 bases between them. The CDR3 extends over 13 amino acids. CDR3 nucleotides: TGCGCCAGCCGGGACAACATGAACACTGAAGCTTTCTTT. Translated: CASRDNMNTEAFF.

V usage is TRBV6-5 and J usage is TRBJ1-5, with TRBD1 matching over 7 bases. This CDR3 region has 14 residues. The junction had 8 bases not matched to a gene; V was cut back by 8 bases and J by 4 bases. CDR1 and CDR2 (germline): MNHEY, SVGAGI. The CDR3 spells CASGKQGRNQPQHF. Written as DNA, the CDR3 is TGTGCCAGCGGGAAACAGGGGAGAAATCAGCCCCAGCATTTT.